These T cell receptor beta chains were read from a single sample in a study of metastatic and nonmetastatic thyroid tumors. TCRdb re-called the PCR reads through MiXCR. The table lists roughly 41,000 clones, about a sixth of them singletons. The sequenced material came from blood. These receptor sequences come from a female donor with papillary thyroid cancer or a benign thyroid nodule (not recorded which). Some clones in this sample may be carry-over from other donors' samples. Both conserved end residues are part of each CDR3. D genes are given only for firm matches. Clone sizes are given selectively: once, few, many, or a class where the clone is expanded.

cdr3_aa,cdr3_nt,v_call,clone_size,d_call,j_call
CASRRGLIGELFF,TGTGCCAGCAGGAGGGGATTAATCGGGGAGCTGTTTTTT,TRBV6-1,many,-,TRBJ2-2
CASVPVAISGNTIYF,TGTGCCAGCGTCCCGGTCGCAATCTCTGGAAACACCATATATTTT,TRBV5-8,many,-,TRBJ1-3
CATSPGETDYEQYF,TGTGCCACCAGCCCAGGAGAGACAGATTACGAGCAGTACTTC,TRBV15,many,-,TRBJ2-7
CASSEALGQGGYTF,TGTGCCAGCAGTGAAGCGTTGGGACAGGGTGGCTACACCTTC,TRBV6-1,medium-sized,TRBD1,TRBJ1-2
CASSIGPSQGAGTGELFF,TGTGCCAGTAGTATAGGTCCCTCACAGGGGGCGGGCACCGGGGAGCTGTTTTTT,TRBV19,many,TRBD1,TRBJ2-2
CAWGTSYEQYF,TGTGCCTGGGGGACCTCCTACGAGCAGTACTTC,TRBV30,-,-,TRBJ2-7
CASRKSGTSGWEPHNEQFF,TGTGCCAGCAGGAAGTCCGGGACTAGCGGGTGGGAACCCCACAATGAGCAGTTCTTC,TRBV6-6,many,TRBD2,TRBJ2-1
CASSVPDRAGDNSPLHF,TGTGCCAGCAGTGTTCCTGACAGGGCCGGCGATAATTCACCCCTCCACTTT,TRBV6-1,many,TRBD1,TRBJ1-6
CASSAGTGELFF,TGTGCCAGCAGTGCGGGGACCGGGGAGCTGTTTTTT,TRBV2,many,-,TRBJ2-2
CASSLDGGGTEAFF,TGTGCCAGCAGCTTAGACGGGGGTGGCACTGAAGCTTTCTTT,TRBV7-8,many,-,TRBJ1-1
CASSQGEKLFF,TGCGCCAGCAGCCAAGGGGAAAAACTGTTTTTT,TRBV4-1,many,-,TRBJ1-4
CASSLEGGRDPTQYF,TGTGCCAGCAGCTTGGAGGGGGGGCGGGACCCTACGCAGTATTTT,TRBV5-4,many,-,TRBJ2-3
CASSLAVEQYF,TGTGCCAGCAGTTTAGCGGTCGAGCAGTACTTC,TRBV12-3/TRBV12-4,medium-sized,-,TRBJ2-7
CASSEGGLGSDYGYTF,TGTGCCAGCAGTGAAGGGGGGCTTGGCAGCGACTATGGCTACACCTTC,TRBV6-1,-,-,TRBJ1-2